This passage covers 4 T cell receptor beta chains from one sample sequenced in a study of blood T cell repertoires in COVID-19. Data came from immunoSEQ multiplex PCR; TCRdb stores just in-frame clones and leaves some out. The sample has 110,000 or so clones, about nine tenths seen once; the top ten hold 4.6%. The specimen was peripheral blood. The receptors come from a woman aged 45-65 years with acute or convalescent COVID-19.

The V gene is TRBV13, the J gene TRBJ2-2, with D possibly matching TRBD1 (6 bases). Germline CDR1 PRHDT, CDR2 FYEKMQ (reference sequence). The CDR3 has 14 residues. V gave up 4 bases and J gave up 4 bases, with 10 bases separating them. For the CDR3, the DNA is TGTGCCAGCAGCTCCATACAGGGCACCGGGGAGCTGTTTTTT. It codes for CASSSIQGTGELFF.

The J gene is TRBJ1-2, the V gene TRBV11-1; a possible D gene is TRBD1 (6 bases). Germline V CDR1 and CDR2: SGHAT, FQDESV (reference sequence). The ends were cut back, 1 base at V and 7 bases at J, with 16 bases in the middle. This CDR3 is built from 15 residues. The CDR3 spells CASSLDRAPSGGYTF. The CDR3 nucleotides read TGTGCCAGCAGCTTAGACAGGGCCCCCAGTGGTGGCTACACCTTC.

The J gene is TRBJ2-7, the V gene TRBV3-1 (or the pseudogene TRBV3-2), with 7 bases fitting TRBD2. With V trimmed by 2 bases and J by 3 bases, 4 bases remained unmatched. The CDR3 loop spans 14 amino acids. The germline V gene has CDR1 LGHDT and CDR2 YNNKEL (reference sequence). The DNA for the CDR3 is TGTGCCAGCAGCCAAAGGGAGGGAAACTACGAGCAGTACTTC. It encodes CASSQREGNYEQYF.

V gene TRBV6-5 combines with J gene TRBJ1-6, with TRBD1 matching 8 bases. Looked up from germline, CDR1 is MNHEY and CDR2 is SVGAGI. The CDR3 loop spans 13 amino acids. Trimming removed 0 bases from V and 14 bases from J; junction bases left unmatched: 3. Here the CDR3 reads CASSYSTTGALHF. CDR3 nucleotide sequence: TGTGCCAGCAGTTACTCGACGACAGGGGCCCTCCACTTT.